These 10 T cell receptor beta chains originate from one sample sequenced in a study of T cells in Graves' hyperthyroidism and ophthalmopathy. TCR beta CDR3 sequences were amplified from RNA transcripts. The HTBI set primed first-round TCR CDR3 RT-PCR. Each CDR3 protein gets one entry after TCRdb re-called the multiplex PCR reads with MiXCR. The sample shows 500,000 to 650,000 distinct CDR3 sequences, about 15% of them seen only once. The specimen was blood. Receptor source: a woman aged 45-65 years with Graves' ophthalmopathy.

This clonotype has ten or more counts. The CDR3 DNA follows: TGTGCCAGCAGCTTAGATCTGCTTAGCGGGCCCTACAATGAGCAGTTCTTC. The encoded protein is CASSLDLLSGPYNEQFF. The rearrangement uses TRBV11-2 and TRBJ2-1, with 7 bases identical to TRBD2. Trimming cost V 0 bases and J 2 bases; bases outside gene matches: 7. CDR3 length equals 17 residues. CDR1 and CDR2 from the germline V gene are SGHAT and FQNNGV.

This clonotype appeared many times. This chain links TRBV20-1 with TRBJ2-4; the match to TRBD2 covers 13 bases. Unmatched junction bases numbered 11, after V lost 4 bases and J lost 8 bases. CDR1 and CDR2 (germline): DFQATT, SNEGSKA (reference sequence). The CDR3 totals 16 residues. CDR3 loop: CSAKPRTSGSQDIQYF. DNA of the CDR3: TGCAGTGCTAAACCCCGGACTAGCGGGAGTCAGGACATTCAGTACTTC.

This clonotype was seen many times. The CDR3 is CASSLAPLAGVYEQYF. The CDR3 nucleotides are TGTGCCAGCAGCTTGGCACCTCTAGCGGGAGTATACGAGCAGTACTTC. The chain is built from TRBV5-5 and TRBJ2-7; 10 nucleotides agree with TRBD2. With 0 bases clipped from V and 4 bases from J, the junction kept 7 bases outside the gene matches. The V gene's germline CDR1 is SGHKS and CDR2 YYEKEE (reference sequence). The CDR3 is made up of 16 amino acids.

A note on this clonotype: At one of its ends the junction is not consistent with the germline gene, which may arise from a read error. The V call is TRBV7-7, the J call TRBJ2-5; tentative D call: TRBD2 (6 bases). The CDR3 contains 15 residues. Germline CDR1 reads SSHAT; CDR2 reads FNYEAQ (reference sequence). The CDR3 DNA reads TGTGCTAGCAGCTTATTTGGAGGGCGGCAAGAGACCCAGTACTTC. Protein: CASSLFGGRQETQYF.

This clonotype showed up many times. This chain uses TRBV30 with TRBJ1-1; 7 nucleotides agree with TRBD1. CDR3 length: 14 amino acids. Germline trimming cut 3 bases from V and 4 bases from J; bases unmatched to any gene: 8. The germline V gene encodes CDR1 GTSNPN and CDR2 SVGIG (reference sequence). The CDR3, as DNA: TGTGCCTGGAGGAGGGACAGTCCTACCACTGAAGCTTTCTTT. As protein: CAWRRDSPTTEAFF.

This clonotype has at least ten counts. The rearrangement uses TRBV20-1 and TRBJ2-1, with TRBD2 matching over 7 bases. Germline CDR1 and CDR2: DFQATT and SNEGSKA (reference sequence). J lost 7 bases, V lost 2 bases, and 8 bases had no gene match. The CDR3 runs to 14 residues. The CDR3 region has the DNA TGCAGTGCTAGATTCGGCGGGAGTATAAATGAGCAGTTCTTC. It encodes CSARFGGSINEQFF.

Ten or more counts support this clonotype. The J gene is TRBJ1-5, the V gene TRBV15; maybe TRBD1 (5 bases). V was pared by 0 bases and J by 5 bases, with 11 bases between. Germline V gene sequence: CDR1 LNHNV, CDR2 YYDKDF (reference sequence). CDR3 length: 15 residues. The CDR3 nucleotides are TGTGCCACCAGCAGAGATCGTAGGGGAGATCAGCCCCAGCATTTT. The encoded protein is CATSRDRRGDQPQHF.

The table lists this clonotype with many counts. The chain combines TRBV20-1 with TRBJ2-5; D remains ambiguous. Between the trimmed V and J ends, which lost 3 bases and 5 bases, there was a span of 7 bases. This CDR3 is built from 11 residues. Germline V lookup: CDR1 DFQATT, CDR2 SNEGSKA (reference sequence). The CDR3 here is CSARSWETQYF. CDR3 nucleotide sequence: TGCAGTGCTAGGTCGTGGGAGACCCAGTACTTC.

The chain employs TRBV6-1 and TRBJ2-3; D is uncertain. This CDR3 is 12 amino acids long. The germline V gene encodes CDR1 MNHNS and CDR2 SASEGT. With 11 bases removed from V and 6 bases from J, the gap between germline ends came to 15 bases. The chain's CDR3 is CAYSIAEDTQYF. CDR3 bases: TGTGCCTACAGCATTGCCGAGGATACGCAGTATTTT.

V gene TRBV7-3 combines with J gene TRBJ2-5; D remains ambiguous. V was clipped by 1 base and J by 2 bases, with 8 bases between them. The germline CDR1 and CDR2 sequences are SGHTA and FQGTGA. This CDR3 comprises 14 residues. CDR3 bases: TGTGCCAGCAGCTTAAGTGGTCCTCAAGAGACCCAGTACTTC. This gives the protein CASSLSGPQETQYF.